This TCR beta chain is drawn from a study of T cells expressing NK-cell markers. TCRdb reworked the 5' RACE reads into one entry per CDR3 protein, no DNA. Its listing shows about 430,000 distinct CDR3 sequences. Germline CDR1 and CDR2: SNHLY and FYNNEI. CDR3 length: 16 amino acids. This rearrangement joins TRBV2 to TRBJ1-5. Sequenced input: blood T cells: a sorted CD56 or NKG2C T cell subset, CD4+ or CD8+ T cells, or bulk PBMC T cells (not recorded which). This sequence originates from a woman aged 50 to 60 in good health. CDR3: CASSEGTGWEDQPQHF. Full variable domain (rest looked up from reference TRBV2 and TRBJ1-5): EPEVTQTPSHQVTQMGQEVILRCVPISNHLYFYWYRQILGQKVEFLVSFYNNEISEKSEIFDDQFSVERPDGSNFTLKIRSTKLEDSAMYFCASSEGTGWEDQPQHFGDGTRLSIL.